This T cell receptor beta chain was obtained from a study of shared clonotypes between healthy human individuals. Study-level findings and limits: Richness estimates generally favored naive over memory subsets.

Division of CD4+ cells produced a CD45RA+ naive subset and a CD45RA-negative memory subset. Profiled with immunoSEQ multiplex PCR; TCRdb holds only in-frame clones, not every one. The repertoire consists of roughly 2 million clones, with under 97% occurring once and the leading ten covering 0.1% to 0.15%. Remarks on this clone: Its specificity is unknown.

Material: naive CD4+ T cells sorted from blood. Subset given: CD45RA+ positively selected. The receptor comes from a man younger than 30 in good health.

CDR3 sequence: CASLSAGGLTEAFF. The CDR3 bases are TGTGCCAGCCTTTCGGCAGGGGGCTTAACTGAAGCTTTCTTT. This chain uses TRBV2 with TRBJ1-1; 8 bases are a match to TRBD1. This CDR3 has 14 amino acids. Trimming cost V 8 bases and J 5 bases; bases outside gene matches: 10. Germline loops: CDR1 SNHLY, CDR2 FYNNEI. The full variable domain, rest sourced from reference TRBV2 and TRBJ1-1, is EPEVTQTPSHQVTQMGQEVILRCVPISNHLYFYWYRQILGQKVEFLVSFYNNEISEKSEIFDDQFSVERPDGSNFTLKIRSTKLEDSAMYFCASLSAGGLTEAFFGQGTRLTVV.